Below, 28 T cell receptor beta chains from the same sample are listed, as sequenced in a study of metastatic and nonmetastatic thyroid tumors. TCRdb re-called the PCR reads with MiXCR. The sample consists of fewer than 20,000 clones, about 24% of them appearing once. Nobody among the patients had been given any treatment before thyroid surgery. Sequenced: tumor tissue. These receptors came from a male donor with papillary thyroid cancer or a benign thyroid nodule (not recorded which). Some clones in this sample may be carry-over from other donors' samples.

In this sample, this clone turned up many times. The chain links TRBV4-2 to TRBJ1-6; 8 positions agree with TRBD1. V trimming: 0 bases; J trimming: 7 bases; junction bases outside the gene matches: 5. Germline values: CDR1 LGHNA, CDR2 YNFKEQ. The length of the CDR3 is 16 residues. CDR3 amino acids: CASSQDPGQANSPLHF. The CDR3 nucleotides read TGTGCCAGCAGCCAAGATCCGGGACAGGCGAATTCACCCCTCCACTTT.

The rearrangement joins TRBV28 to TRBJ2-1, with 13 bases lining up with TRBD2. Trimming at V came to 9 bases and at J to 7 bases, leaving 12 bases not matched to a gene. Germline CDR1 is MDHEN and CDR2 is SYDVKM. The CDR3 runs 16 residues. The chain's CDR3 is CASSIVGTSGTNEQFF. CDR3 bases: TGTGCCAGTAGTATAGTTGGGACTAGCGGGACTAATGAGCAGTTCTTC.

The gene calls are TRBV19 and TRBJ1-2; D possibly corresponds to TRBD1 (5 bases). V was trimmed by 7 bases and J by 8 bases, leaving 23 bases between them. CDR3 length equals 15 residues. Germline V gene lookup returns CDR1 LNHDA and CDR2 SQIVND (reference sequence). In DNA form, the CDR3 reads TGTGCCAGTACCAAACAGCGTATGGTCGGGACGGGCTACACCTTC. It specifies CASTKQRMVGTGYTF.

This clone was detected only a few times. The CDR3 reads CASIPPGQRILQETQYF. The CDR3 nucleotides read TGTGCCAGCATCCCTCCGGGACAGCGAATTCTCCAAGAGACCCAGTACTTC. This chain connects TRBV28 to TRBJ2-5; 7 bases line up with TRBD1. Germline V gene sequence: CDR1 MDHEN, CDR2 SYDVKM. The CDR3 loop spans 17 amino acids. With V trimmed by 7 bases and J by 1 base, 15 bases remained unmatched.

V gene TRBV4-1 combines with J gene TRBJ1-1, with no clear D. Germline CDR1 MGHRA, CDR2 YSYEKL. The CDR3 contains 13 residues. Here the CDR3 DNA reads TGCCCTAGCAGCCAGTCTATGAACACTGAAGCTTTCTTT. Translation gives CPSSQSMNTEAFF.

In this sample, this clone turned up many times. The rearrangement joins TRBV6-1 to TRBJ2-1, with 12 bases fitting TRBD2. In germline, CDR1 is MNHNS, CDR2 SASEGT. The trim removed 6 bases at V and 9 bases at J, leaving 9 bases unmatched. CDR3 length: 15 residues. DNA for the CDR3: TGTGCCAGCAGCCGACTAGCGGGAGCGCCCCGTGAGCAGTTCTTC. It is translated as CASSRLAGAPREQFF.

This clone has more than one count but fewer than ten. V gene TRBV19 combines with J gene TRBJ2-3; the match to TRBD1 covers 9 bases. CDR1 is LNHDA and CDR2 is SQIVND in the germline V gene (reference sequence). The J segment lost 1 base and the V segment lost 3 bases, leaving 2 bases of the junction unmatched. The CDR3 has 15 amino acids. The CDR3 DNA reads TGTGCCAGTAGTATCCGGGACAGGGGCACAGATACGCAGTATTTT. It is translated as CASSIRDRGTDTQYF.

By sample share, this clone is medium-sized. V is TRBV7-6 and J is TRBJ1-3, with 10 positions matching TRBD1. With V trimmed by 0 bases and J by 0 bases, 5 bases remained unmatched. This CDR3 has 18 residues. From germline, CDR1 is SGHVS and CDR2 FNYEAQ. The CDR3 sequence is CASSLAPGTGDSGNTIYF. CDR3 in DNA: TGTGCCAGCAGCTTAGCGCCCGGGACAGGGGACTCTGGAAACACCATATATTTT. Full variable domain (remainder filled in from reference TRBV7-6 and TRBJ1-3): GAGVSQSPRYKVTKRGQDVALRCDPISGHVSLYWYRQALGQGPEFLTYFNYEAQQDKSGLPNDRFSAERPEGSISTLTIQRTEQRDSAMYRCASSLAPGTGDSGNTIYFGEGSWLTVV.

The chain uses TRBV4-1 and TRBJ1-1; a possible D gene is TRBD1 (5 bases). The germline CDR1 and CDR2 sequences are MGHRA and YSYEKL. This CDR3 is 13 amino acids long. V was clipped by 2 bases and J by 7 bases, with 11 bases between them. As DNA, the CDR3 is TGCGCCAGCAGCCAACATGGGGCTGGTGAAGCTTTCTTT. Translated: CASSQHGAGEAFF.

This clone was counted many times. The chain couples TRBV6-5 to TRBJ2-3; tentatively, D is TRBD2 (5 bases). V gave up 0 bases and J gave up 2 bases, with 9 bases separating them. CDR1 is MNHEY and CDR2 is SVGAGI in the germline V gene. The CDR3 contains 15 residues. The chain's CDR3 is CASSYSGEPTDTQYF. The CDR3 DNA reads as TGTGCCAGCAGTTACTCCGGGGAACCCACAGATACGCAGTATTTT.

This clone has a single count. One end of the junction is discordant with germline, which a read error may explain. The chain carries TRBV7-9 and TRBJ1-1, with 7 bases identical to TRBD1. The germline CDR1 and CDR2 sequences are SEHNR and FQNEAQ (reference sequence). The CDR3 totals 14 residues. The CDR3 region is CASSGPQGISQTSF. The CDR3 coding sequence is TGTGCCAGCAGCGGCCCACAGGGGATTAGTCAAACTTCCTTT.

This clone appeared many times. CDR3 sequence (DNA): TGTGCCAGCAGCGTAGAAGGTGGGGCGGGAGAGCAGGAGACCCAGTACTTC. Residues: CASSVEGGAGEQETQYF. V and J are TRBV9 and TRBJ2-5; 7 bases line up with TRBD2. With 0 bases clipped from V and 5 bases from J, the junction kept 13 bases outside the gene matches. This CDR3 comprises 17 residues. Germline CDR1 reads SGDLS; CDR2 reads YYNGEE.

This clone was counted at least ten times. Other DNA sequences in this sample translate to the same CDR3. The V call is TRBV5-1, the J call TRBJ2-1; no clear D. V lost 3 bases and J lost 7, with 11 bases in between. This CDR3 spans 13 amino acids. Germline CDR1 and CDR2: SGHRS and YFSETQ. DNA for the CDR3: TGCGCCAGCAGCTCGTCCTGGGGTAATGAGCAGTTCTTC. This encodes CASSSSWGNEQFF.

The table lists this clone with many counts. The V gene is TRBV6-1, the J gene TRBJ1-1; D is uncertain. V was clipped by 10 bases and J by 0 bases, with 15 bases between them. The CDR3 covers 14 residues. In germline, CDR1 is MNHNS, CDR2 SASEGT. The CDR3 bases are TGTGCCACCAGAGAGGTGGGTATGAACACTGAAGCTTTCTTT. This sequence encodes CATREVGMNTEAFF.

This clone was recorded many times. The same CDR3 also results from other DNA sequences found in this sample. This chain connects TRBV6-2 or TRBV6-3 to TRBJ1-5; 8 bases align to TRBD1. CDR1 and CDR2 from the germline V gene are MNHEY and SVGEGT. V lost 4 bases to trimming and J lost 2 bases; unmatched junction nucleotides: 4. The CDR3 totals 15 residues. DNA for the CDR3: TGTGCCAGCAGTTCCCCGGGACAGGGCAATCAGCCCCAGCATTTT. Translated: CASSSPGQGNQPQHF.

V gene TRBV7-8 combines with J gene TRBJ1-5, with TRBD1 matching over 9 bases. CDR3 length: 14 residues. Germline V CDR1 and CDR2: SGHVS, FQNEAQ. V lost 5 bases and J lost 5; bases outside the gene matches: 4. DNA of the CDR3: TGTGCCAGCAGCCCCGACAGGGGGGATCAGCCCCAGCATTTT. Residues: CASSPDRGDQPQHF.

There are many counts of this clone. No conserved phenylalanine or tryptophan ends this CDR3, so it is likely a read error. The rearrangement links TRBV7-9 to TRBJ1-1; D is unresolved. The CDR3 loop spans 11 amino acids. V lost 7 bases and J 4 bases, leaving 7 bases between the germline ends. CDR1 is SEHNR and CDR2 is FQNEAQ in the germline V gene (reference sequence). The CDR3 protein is CASTLGTEAFS. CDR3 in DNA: TGTGCCAGCACGCTGGGCACTGAAGCTTTCTCT.

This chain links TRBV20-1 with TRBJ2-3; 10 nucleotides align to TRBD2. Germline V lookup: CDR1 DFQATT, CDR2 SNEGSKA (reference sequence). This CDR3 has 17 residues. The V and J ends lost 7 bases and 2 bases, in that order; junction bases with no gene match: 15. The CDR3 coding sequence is TGCAGTGGGGTGGGTAGCGGGGGGTCCTCCTTCACAGATACGCAGTATTTT. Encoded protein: CSGVGSGGSSFTDTQYF.

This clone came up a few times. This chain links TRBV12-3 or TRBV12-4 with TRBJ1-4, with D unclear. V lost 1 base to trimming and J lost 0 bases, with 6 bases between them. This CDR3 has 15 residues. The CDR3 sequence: CASSLGGATNEKLFF. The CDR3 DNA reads TGTGCCAGCAGTTTAGGGGGAGCAACTAATGAAAAACTGTTTTTT.

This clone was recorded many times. The DNA of the CDR3 is TGTGCCAGCAGCCAGGGGCATAGCAATCAGCCCCAGCATTTT. Translated: CASSQGHSNQPQHF. The J gene is TRBJ1-5, the V gene TRBV5-6; D perhaps matches TRBD1 (6 bases). Trimming took 4 bases from V and 0 from J, leaving 8 bases between them. CDR3 size: 14 residues. Germline CDR1 SGHDT, CDR2 YYEEEE.

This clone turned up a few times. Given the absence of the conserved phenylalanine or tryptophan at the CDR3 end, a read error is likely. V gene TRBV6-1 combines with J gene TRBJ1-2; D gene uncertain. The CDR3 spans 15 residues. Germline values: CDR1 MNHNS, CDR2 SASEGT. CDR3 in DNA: TGTGCCAACAGTCCCCGGGAAAGGGTACCCCATGGCTACACCCTC. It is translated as CANSPRERVPHGYTL.

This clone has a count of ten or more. The CDR3 here is CASSQDWERGGETQYF. CDR3 nucleotide sequence: TGCGCCAGCAGCCAAGATTGGGAGCGGGGGGGGGAGACCCAGTACTTC. The chain joins TRBV4-1 to TRBJ2-5, with TRBD2 matching 10 bases. There are 16 residues in the CDR3. The germline V gene encodes CDR1 MGHRA and CDR2 YSYEKL. The V segment lost 0 bases and the J segment 5 bases; nucleotides outside the gene matches: 6.

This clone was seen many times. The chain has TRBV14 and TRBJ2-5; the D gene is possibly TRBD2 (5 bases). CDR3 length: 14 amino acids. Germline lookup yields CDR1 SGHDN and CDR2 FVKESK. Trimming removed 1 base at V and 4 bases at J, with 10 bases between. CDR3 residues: CASSQAPSIETQYF. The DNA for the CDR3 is TGTGCCAGCAGCCAAGCTCCTAGCATAGAGACCCAGTACTTC.

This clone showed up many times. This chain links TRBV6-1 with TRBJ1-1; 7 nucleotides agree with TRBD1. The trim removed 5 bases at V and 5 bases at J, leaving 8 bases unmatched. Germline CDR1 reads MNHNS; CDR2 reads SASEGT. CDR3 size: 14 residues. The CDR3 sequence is CASSFRQGRTEAFF. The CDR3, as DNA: TGTGCCAGCAGTTTCCGACAGGGAAGGACTGAAGCTTTCTTT.

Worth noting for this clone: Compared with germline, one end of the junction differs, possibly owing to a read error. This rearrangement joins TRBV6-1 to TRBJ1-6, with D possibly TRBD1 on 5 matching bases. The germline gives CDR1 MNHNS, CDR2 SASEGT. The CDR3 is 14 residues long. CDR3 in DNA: TGTGCCAGCGGCCTAGACAGCAAGAATTCAACCCTCCACTTT. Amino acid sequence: CASGLDSKNSTLHF.

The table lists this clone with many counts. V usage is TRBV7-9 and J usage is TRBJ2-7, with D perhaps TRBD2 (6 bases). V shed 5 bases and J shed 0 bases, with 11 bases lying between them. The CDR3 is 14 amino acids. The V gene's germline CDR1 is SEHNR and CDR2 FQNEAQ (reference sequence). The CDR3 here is CASSPGDSSYEQYF. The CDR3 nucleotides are TGTGCCAGCAGCCCGGGGGATAGCTCCTACGAGCAGTACTTC. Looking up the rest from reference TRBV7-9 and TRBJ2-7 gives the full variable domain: DTGVSQNPRHKITKRGQNVTFRCDPISEHNRLYWYRQTLGQGPEFLTYFQNEAQLEKSRLLSDRFSAERPKGSFSTLEIQRTEQGDSAMYLCASSPGDSSYEQYFGPGTRLTVT.

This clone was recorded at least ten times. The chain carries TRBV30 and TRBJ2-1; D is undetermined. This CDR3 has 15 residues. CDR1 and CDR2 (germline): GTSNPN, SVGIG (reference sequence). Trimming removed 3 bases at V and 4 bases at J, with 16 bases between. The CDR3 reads CAWRPIPRRYNEQFF. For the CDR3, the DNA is TGTGCCTGGAGACCGATTCCACGAAGATACAATGAGCAGTTCTTC.

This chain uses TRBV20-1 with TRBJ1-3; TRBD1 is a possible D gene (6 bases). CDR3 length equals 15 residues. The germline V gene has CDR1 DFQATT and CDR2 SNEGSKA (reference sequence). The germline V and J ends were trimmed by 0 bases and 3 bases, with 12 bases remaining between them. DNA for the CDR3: TGCAGTGCTAGAGATATCCAAGGGGGTGGAAACACCATATATTTT. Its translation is CSARDIQGGGNTIYF.